A single sample gave rise to the 26 T cell receptor beta chains below, sequenced in a study of T-cell memory formation after mild COVID-19. TCRdb passed the 5' RACE reads through MiXCR, listing each CDR3 protein once. In the table there are 110,000 or so distinct CDR3 sequences, 22% of which are singletons. Input material: PBMCs or a T cell subset sorted from them (not recorded which). The receptor set was obtained from a man aged 18 to 30 who had mild COVID-19 (a few samples of this study predate the infection). Cell type and time point are not known.

This clonotype was found many times. The rearrangement joins TRBV5-1 to TRBJ2-2; 7 nucleotides line up with TRBD2. Germline CDR1 and CDR2: SGHRS and YFSETQ. V was pared by 3 bases and J by 5 bases, with 7 bases of the junction left unmatched. This CDR3 has 15 residues. CDR3: CASSSAGVTTGELFF. The DNA for the CDR3 is TGCGCCAGCAGCTCCGCGGGGGTCACGACCGGGGAGCTGTTTTTT.

This clonotype was seen ten or more times. This chain joins TRBV7-9 and TRBJ2-7, with 7 bases lining up with TRBD1. The CDR3 has 13 amino acids. Trimming took 8 bases from V and 8 from J; bases not matched to a gene: 12. Per germline, CDR1 SEHNR and CDR2 FQNEAQ (reference sequence). Here the CDR3 reads CASSHRGDLKQYF. The CDR3 DNA reads as TGTGCCAGCTCCCACAGGGGCGACCTCAAGCAGTACTTC.

The V call is TRBV25-1, the J call TRBJ2-3, with 8 bases matching TRBD1. The CDR3 consists of 11 residues. The germline gives CDR1 MGHDK, CDR2 SYGVNS. Unmatched junction bases numbered 7, after V lost 6 bases and J lost 14 bases. The CDR3 DNA sequence: TGTGCCAGCAGAGCACAGGGGGTGTCGTATTTT. The encoded protein is CASRAQGVSYF.

J is TRBJ1-5 and V is TRBV7-2; D remains unclear. The CDR3 length is 15 residues. CDR1 is SGHTA, CDR2 FQGNSA, per germline. With 1 base removed from V and 0 bases from J, the gap between germline ends came to 7 bases. The CDR3 DNA reads TGTGCCAGCAGCTTAGTACCGAATAGCAATCAGCCCCAGCATTTT. Protein sequence: CASSLVPNSNQPQHF.

This clonotype occurred a few times. CDR3 region: CSARDLAGAYQETQYF. The CDR3 nucleotides read TGCAGTGCTAGAGACCTAGCGGGGGCGTACCAAGAGACCCAGTACTTC. The chain is built from TRBV20-1 and TRBJ2-5; 10 positions match TRBD2. V dropped 0 bases and J dropped 0; count of bases not matched to a gene: 4. Germline lookup yields CDR1 DFQATT and CDR2 SNEGSKA (reference sequence). The CDR3 is made up of 16 amino acids.

This clonotype was counted a few times. The chain couples TRBV7-9 to TRBJ1-1; 7 nucleotides agree with TRBD1. V gave up 4 bases and J gave up 3 bases; unmatched junction bases: 11. Germline V gene sequence: CDR1 SEHNR, CDR2 FQNEAQ (reference sequence). This CDR3 region has 16 residues. CDR3 in amino acids: CASSSDRQGPYTEAFF. The CDR3 nucleotides are TGTGCCAGCAGCTCAGACCGACAGGGACCCTACACTGAAGCTTTCTTT.

This clonotype was seen more than once but under ten times. The gene calls are TRBV12-3 or TRBV12-4 and TRBJ2-3; perhaps TRBD2 as D (7 bases). Trimming cost V 3 bases and J 0 bases, with 13 bases left between them. CDR3 length: 16 amino acids. The CDR3 coding sequence is TGTGCCAGCAGTTTTTCGGGGGGCCTCAGCACAGATACGCAGTATTTT. Residues: CASSFSGGLSTDTQYF.

The sample holds a few counts of this clonotype. The chain employs TRBV5-1 and TRBJ2-7, with D unresolved. This CDR3 region has 15 residues. V lost 0 bases to trimming and J lost 1 base, with 11 bases between them. Germline V gene lookup returns CDR1 SGHRS and CDR2 YFSETQ. As DNA, the CDR3 is TGCGCCAGCAGCTTGGATTGGCAGGTTTCCTACGAGCAGTACTTC. Protein: CASSLDWQVSYEQYF.

The chain employs TRBV6-2 or TRBV6-3 and TRBJ1-2, with D perhaps TRBD1 (6 bases). The CDR3 has 16 residues. V lost 5 bases and J 4 bases, leaving 20 bases between the germline ends. Germline V gene lookup returns CDR1 MNHEY and CDR2 SVGEGT. The CDR3 nucleotides read TGTGCCAGCAGTAAATCCGACAGGTCGTCCATCTATGGCTACACCTTC. This translates into CASSKSDRSSIYGYTF.

This clonotype was seen more than once but under ten times. This sequence joins TRBV14 and TRBJ2-1; 8 positions match TRBD2. Germline CDR1 is SGHDN and CDR2 is FVKESK. The length of the CDR3 is 23 residues. V shed 2 bases, J shed 7 bases, and the junction held 31 bases outside the gene matches. In DNA form, the CDR3 reads TGTGCCAGCAGCCAATTACTCTCGTGGGTGACTAGCGACGGGGCAGTAGTAGGAAATGAGCAGTTCTTC. Translating it yields CASSQLLSWVTSDGAVVGNEQFF.

The chain links TRBV12-3 or TRBV12-4 to TRBJ2-7; D remains unclear. The CDR3 spans 12 residues. Trimming pared 5 bases from V and 4 bases from J, leaving 9 bases between. The CDR3 DNA follows: TGTGCCAGCAGTATACACCAGTACGAGCAGTACGTC. This encodes CASSIHQYEQYV.

This clonotype was detected a few times. The chain is built from TRBV12-3 or TRBV12-4 and TRBJ1-1; D not certain. This CDR3 spans 14 amino acids. V lost 6 bases, J lost 5 bases, and 16 bases lay in between. The CDR3 DNA reads as TGTGCCAGCAGGGTGGCTTCCCTCGGAACTGAAGCTTTCTTT. Amino acids: CASRVASLGTEAFF.

This clonotype turned up a few times. The genes are TRBV6-2 or TRBV6-3 and TRBJ2-3, with TRBD2 as a possible D gene (5 bases). The CDR3 is made up of 14 amino acids. Germline V gene data show CDR1 as MNHEY and CDR2 as SVGEGT. V lost 7 bases, J lost 2 bases, and 13 bases lay in between. The CDR3 DNA follows: TGTGCCAGCACCATGGGAGCTTTCACAGATACGCAGTATTTT. This translates into CASTMGAFTDTQYF.

This chain joins TRBV6-5 and TRBJ2-7; D perhaps matches TRBD2 (7 bases). V was cut by 4 bases and J by 1 base, with 20 bases left in between. This CDR3 contains 17 residues. Germline CDR1 and CDR2: MNHEY and SVGAGI. The CDR3: CASSFTLGGARSYEQYF. The CDR3 region has the DNA TGTGCCAGCAGTTTCACCCTGGGGGGGGCCAGATCCTACGAGCAGTACTTC.

The chain has TRBV9 and TRBJ2-1; D tentatively reads TRBD1 or TRBD2 (6 bases each). The CDR3 extends over 14 amino acids. The V end was cut by 0 bases, the J end by 5 bases, with 9 bases between. Germline lookup yields CDR1 SGDLS and CDR2 YYNGEE. CDR3 residues: CASSVVGGNNEQFF. CDR3 DNA sequence: TGTGCCAGCAGCGTAGTAGGGGGGAACAATGAGCAGTTCTTC.

This chain connects TRBV13 to TRBJ2-7, with D tentatively TRBD1 (5 bases). The germline V and J ends were trimmed by 0 bases and 6 bases, with 6 bases remaining between them. The CDR3 sequence is 12 residues long. Germline loops: CDR1 PRHDT, CDR2 FYEKMQ (reference sequence). CDR3: CASSLGGVEQYV. The CDR3 DNA reads TGTGCCAGCAGCTTAGGAGGGGTCGAGCAGTACGTC.

The rearrangement joins TRBV7-9 to TRBJ2-3, with D hard to call. Germline lookup yields CDR1 SEHNR and CDR2 FQNEAQ (reference sequence). The ends were cut back, 3 bases at V and 4 bases at J, with 11 bases in the middle. The CDR3 is 14 amino acids. CDR3 sequence: CASSFLVASDTQYF. The CDR3 coding sequence is TGTGCCAGCAGCTTTTTGGTCGCATCAGATACGCAGTATTTT.

This clonotype has only a few counts. In nucleotides, the CDR3 is TGTGCCAGCACCCCAAGTGGGGAGCTGTTTTTT. Its translation is CASTPSGELFF. The genes are TRBV12-3 or TRBV12-4 and TRBJ2-2; D unclear. CDR3 length: 11 amino acids. V was clipped by 7 bases and J by 8 bases, with 8 bases between them.

The chain recombines TRBV6-6 with TRBJ2-7, with D tentatively TRBD1 (6 bases). The CDR3 has 14 residues. The V gene's germline CDR1 is MNHNY and CDR2 SVGAGI (reference sequence). V dropped 2 bases and J dropped 6 bases, with 14 bases sitting between them. Here the CDR3 reads CASSYEARGGEQYV. CDR3 bases: TGTGCCAGCAGTTACGAAGCCAGGGGTGGCGAGCAGTACGTC.

J is TRBJ1-5 and V is TRBV28; 9 bases align to TRBD1. CDR3 length equals 16 residues. Trimming cost V 6 bases and J 4 bases; bases outside gene matches: 10. Germline CDR1 reads MDHEN; CDR2 reads SYDVKM. CDR3 nucleotides: TGTGCCAGCAGGTATGAGACAGGGGGTTTAAATCAGCCCCAGCATTTT. Its protein product is CASRYETGGLNQPQHF.

This clonotype has at least ten counts. A much bigger clone sits one base away, suggesting this may be a read error. CDR3 sequence (DNA): TGTGCCAGCAGCCAAACTAGCGGGGGGGCCAATGAGCAGTTCTTC. The encoded protein is CASSQTSGGANEQFF. The V call is TRBV4-2, the J call TRBJ2-1; 13 bases line up with TRBD2. The CDR3 has 15 residues. Germline values: CDR1 LGHNA, CDR2 YNFKEQ. Trimming at V came to 2 bases and at J to 6 bases, leaving 1 base not matched to a gene.

The V and J genes are TRBV12-3 or TRBV12-4 and TRBJ1-5; no clear D gene. V lost 3 bases to trimming and J lost 4 bases, with 10 bases between them. The CDR3 sequence is 14 residues long. Written as DNA, the CDR3 is TGTGCCAGCAGTTTCTGGACTGGGAATCAGCCCCAGCATTTT. This translates into CASSFWTGNQPQHF.

This clonotype was observed a handful of times. The V and J genes are TRBV7-8 and TRBJ1-4; possibly TRBD1 for D (6 bases). Germline CDR1 and CDR2: SGHVS and FQNEAQ. V was pared by 4 bases and J by 5 bases, with 11 bases between. The CDR3 is 14 amino acids. The DNA of the CDR3 is TGTGCCAGCAGCTCCCGGGGGCCCAATGAAAAACTGTTTTTT. It translates to CASSSRGPNEKLFF. The full variable domain, rest sourced from reference TRBV7-8 and TRBJ1-4, is GAGVSQSPRYKVAKRGQDVALRCDPISGHVSLFWYQQALGQGPEFLTYFQNEAQLDKSGLPSDRFFAERPEGSVSTLKIQRTQQEDSAVYLCASSSRGPNEKLFFGSGTQLSVL.

The chain uses TRBV27 and TRBJ2-1; 10 bases map to TRBD2. CDR1 and CDR2 (germline): MNHEY, SMNVEV (reference sequence). With 6 bases clipped from V and 9 bases from J, the junction kept 11 bases outside the gene matches. The CDR3 loop spans 15 amino acids. CDR3 in DNA: TGTGCCAGCAGCGCGTCAGCGGGGGGGCAGGGTGAGCAGTTCTTC. Residues: CASSASAGGQGEQFF.

A few counts support this clonotype. This rearrangement joins TRBV6-2 or TRBV6-3 to TRBJ1-5, with no clear D. Germline CDR1 is MNHEY and CDR2 is SVGEGT. V dropped 6 bases and J dropped 4 bases, with 10 bases sitting between them. The CDR3 spans 13 residues. The CDR3 nucleotides are TGTGCCAGCAGCCCTGGACCGAATCAGCCCCAGCATTTT. It specifies CASSPGPNQPQHF.

The rearrangement uses TRBV7-9 and TRBJ1-1; 7 bases agree with TRBD1. Germline-derived CDR1 and CDR2 are SEHNR and FQNEAQ (reference sequence). This CDR3 has 15 residues. The V and J ends lost 5 bases and 4 bases, in that order; junction bases with no gene match: 10. This chain's CDR3 is CASSPLTGVGTEAFF. The CDR3 DNA sequence: TGTGCCAGCAGCCCCCTTACAGGGGTGGGCACTGAAGCTTTCTTT.